Listed below are T cell receptor beta chains from one sample, sequenced in a study of radiation and T cells in renal cell carcinoma. Assay used: immunoSEQ multiplex PCR; TCRdb lists only in-frame clones, some missing. The sample lists 15,000 to 19,000 clones, around 58% occurring once. Here the sequenced sample was tumor tissue, taken from a patient whose treatment was nephrectomy without radiotherapy. Source of these receptors: a middle-aged man with renal cell carcinoma. CDR3s include the opening cysteine and the closing phenylalanine or tryptophan. Each record gives: V gene, J gene, D gene, clone size, CDR3 DNA, CDR3 protein. A D gene is named only where the DNA matches it firmly. Expanded clones get a size class; other rows say once, few or many, or leave the size out.

v_gene: TRBV5-1; j_gene: TRBJ2-3; d_gene: TRBD1; abundance: NA; CDR3nt: TGCGCCAGCAGACAGGGGCAAGCCGATACGCAGTATTTT; CDR3aa: CASRQGQADTQYF
v_gene: TRBV5-1; j_gene: TRBJ2-7; d_gene: TRBD2; abundance: NA; CDR3nt: TGCGCCAGCAGCTTTCGTTCGGGGACTAGCGGCTCCTACGAGCAGTACTTC; CDR3aa: CASSFRSGTSGSYEQYF
v_gene: TRBV9; j_gene: TRBJ2-3; d_gene: NA; abundance: NA; CDR3nt: TGTGCCAGCAGCGTAGGGTCGGGGGCGGCGGGGTCCACAGATACGCAGTATTTT; CDR3aa: CASSVGSGAAGSTDTQYF
v_gene: TRBV21-1; j_gene: TRBJ1-1; d_gene: NA; abundance: NA; CDR3nt: TGTGCCAGCAGCAAACAGGGGAAGAACACTGAAGCTTTCTTT; CDR3aa: CASSKQGKNTEAFF
v_gene: TRBV11-3; j_gene: TRBJ2-7; d_gene: NA; abundance: NA; CDR3nt: TGTGCCAGCAGCTCCCGGGACAAGAGGGAGCAGTACTTC; CDR3aa: CASSSRDKREQYF
v_gene: TRBV7-9; j_gene: TRBJ1-4; d_gene: TRBD1; abundance: NA; CDR3nt: TGTGCCAGCAGCTTAACCAGGGGGAGTACTAATGAAAAACTGTTTTTT; CDR3aa: CASSLTRGSTNEKLFF
v_gene: TRBV19; j_gene: TRBJ2-5; d_gene: NA; abundance: few; CDR3nt: TGTGCCAGTAGTCCGAGGAGGGCAGAGACCCAGTACTTC; CDR3aa: CASSPRRAETQYF
v_gene: TRBV7-9; j_gene: TRBJ2-5; d_gene: TRBD1; abundance: NA; CDR3nt: TGTGCCAGCAGCCGGACCTCTCACAGGGGGTACCAAGAGACCCAGTACTTC; CDR3aa: CASSRTSHRGYQETQYF
v_gene: TRBV19; j_gene: TRBJ2-4; d_gene: NA; abundance: few; CDR3nt: TGTGCCAGTAGTATAGTGGAGCAGGGAAGGGACATTCAGTACTTC; CDR3aa: CASSIVEQGRDIQYF
v_gene: TRBV4-3; j_gene: TRBJ1-1; d_gene: NA; abundance: NA; CDR3nt: TGCGCCAGCAGCCAAGATTACGCGGCTGAAGCTTTCTTT; CDR3aa: CASSQDYAAEAFF
v_gene: TRBV5-6; j_gene: TRBJ1-2; d_gene: TRBD1; abundance: NA; CDR3nt: TGTGCCAGCAGCCCTGACAGGGAAGCGGTGGGCCTGGATGGCTACACCTTC; CDR3aa: CASSPDREAVGLDGYTF
v_gene: TRBV7-9; j_gene: TRBJ2-7; d_gene: NA; abundance: few; CDR3nt: TGTGCCAGCAGCTTAAATTATTACGAGCAGTACTTC; CDR3aa: CASSLNYYEQYF
v_gene: TRBV9; j_gene: TRBJ1-3; d_gene: NA; abundance: NA; CDR3nt: TGTGCCAGCAGCGTAGTTGGCAAGAGCTCTGGAAACACCATATATTTT; CDR3aa: CASSVVGKSSGNTIYF
v_gene: TRBV6-5; j_gene: TRBJ2-3; d_gene: TRBD2; abundance: NA; CDR3nt: TGTGCCAGCAGTTATGGGACTAGCGAAAAGTATTTT; CDR3aa: CASSYGTSEKYF
v_gene: TRBV20-1; j_gene: TRBJ2-1; d_gene: NA; abundance: NA; CDR3nt: TGCAGTGCTAGGCTCGGCAATGAGCAGTTCTTC; CDR3aa: CSARLGNEQFF
v_gene: TRBV9; j_gene: TRBJ2-1; d_gene: NA; abundance: NA; CDR3nt: TGTGCCAGCAGCGTAGGTCAGGGACACAATGAGCAGTTCTTC; CDR3aa: CASSVGQGHNEQFF
v_gene: TRBV6-5; j_gene: TRBJ2-2; d_gene: NA; abundance: few; CDR3nt: TGTGCCAGCAGTTCGATGGGGGTCGGGGAGCTGTTTTTT; CDR3aa: CASSSMGVGELFF
v_gene: TRBV6-5; j_gene: TRBJ1-1; d_gene: TRBD1; abundance: few; CDR3nt: TGTGCCAGCAGTTGGACAGGGAGGTCAGAAGCTTTCTTT; CDR3aa: CASSWTGRSEAFF
v_gene: TRBV27; j_gene: TRBJ2-7; d_gene: NA; abundance: few; CDR3nt: TGTGCCAGCAGTTTATTACCCCCGAAGGGAGACGAGCAGTACTTC; CDR3aa: CASSLLPPKGDEQYF
v_gene: TRBV2; j_gene: TRBJ1-4; d_gene: TRBD1; abundance: NA; CDR3nt: TGTGCCAGCAGTCAGGACAGGATAAATGAAAAACTGTTTTTT; CDR3aa: CASSQDRINEKLFF
v_gene: TRBV27; j_gene: TRBJ1-1; d_gene: NA; abundance: few; CDR3nt: TGTGCCAGCATGGCGGGGGGTGAAGCTTTCTTT; CDR3aa: CASMAGGEAFF
v_gene: TRBV30; j_gene: TRBJ2-7; d_gene: NA; abundance: NA; CDR3nt: TGTGCCTGGAGCGTAAGAGGATACGAGCAGTACTTC; CDR3aa: CAWSVRGYEQYF
v_gene: TRBV10-3; j_gene: TRBJ2-7; d_gene: NA; abundance: NA; CDR3nt: TGTGCCATCGGGACCTCACAGGGTCCCCCGATTGAGCAGTACTTC; CDR3aa: CAIGTSQGPPIEQYF
v_gene: TRBV4-1; j_gene: TRBJ2-7; d_gene: NA; abundance: NA; CDR3nt: TGCGCCAGCAGCCAAGGGCAGACCGCCGTTGGGCAGTACTTC; CDR3aa: CASSQGQTAVGQYF
v_gene: TRBV7-9; j_gene: TRBJ1-2; d_gene: NA; abundance: NA; CDR3nt: TGTGCCAGCAGCCTCTCCCAGGGCTCTTATGGCTACACCTTC; CDR3aa: CASSLSQGSYGYTF
v_gene: TRBV6-1; j_gene: TRBJ2-7; d_gene: NA; abundance: few; CDR3nt: TGTGCCAGCAGTGAAATTGCAGGGGACCACGAGCAGTACTTC; CDR3aa: CASSEIAGDHEQYF
v_gene: TRBV27; j_gene: TRBJ1-5; d_gene: NA; abundance: NA; CDR3nt: TGTGCCAGCAGTTCAATATCAGGGGGCAATCAGCCCCAGCATTTT; CDR3aa: CASSSISGGNQPQHF
v_gene: TRBV2; j_gene: TRBJ2-3; d_gene: TRBD1; abundance: few; CDR3nt: TGTGCCAGCAGACCCGGGACAGGGAATACAGATACGCAGTATTTT; CDR3aa: CASRPGTGNTDTQYF
v_gene: TRBV7-2; j_gene: TRBJ1-4; d_gene: TRBD1; abundance: NA; CDR3nt: TGTGCCAGCAGCTTAGTCCTCGGGACAGCTGCAACTAATGAAAAACTGTTTTTT; CDR3aa: CASSLVLGTAATNEKLFF
v_gene: TRBV5-6; j_gene: TRBJ2-7; d_gene: TRBD2; abundance: medium-sized; CDR3nt: TGTGCCAGCAGCTTAGTAAGCGGGGCAACCTACGAGCAGTACTTC; CDR3aa: CASSLVSGATYEQYF
v_gene: TRBV7-2; j_gene: TRBJ1-5; d_gene: TRBD1; abundance: NA; CDR3nt: TGTGCCAGCAGCCCACAGGGGGCTCTTAATCAGCCCCAGCATTTT; CDR3aa: CASSPQGALNQPQHF
v_gene: TRBV4-3; j_gene: TRBJ2-5; d_gene: NA; abundance: NA; CDR3nt: TGCGCCAGCAGCCTGACCTCGGGAGTATCAGAGACCCAGTACTTC; CDR3aa: CASSLTSGVSETQYF
v_gene: TRBV4-1; j_gene: TRBJ2-7; d_gene: NA; abundance: NA; CDR3nt: TGCGCCAGCAGTGAGGACACCCGAAGAAACGAGCAGTACTTC; CDR3aa: CASSEDTRRNEQYF
v_gene: TRBV6-5; j_gene: TRBJ1-3; d_gene: TRBD1; abundance: NA; CDR3nt: TGTGCCAGCAGTTACTCGTGGACAGGTGGAAACACCATATATTTT; CDR3aa: CASSYSWTGGNTIYF
v_gene: TRBV4-1; j_gene: TRBJ2-4; d_gene: NA; abundance: NA; CDR3nt: TGCGCCAGCAGCACTAAACTGGCCAAAAACATTCAGTACTTC; CDR3aa: CASSTKLAKNIQYF
v_gene: TRBV6-6; j_gene: TRBJ2-7; d_gene: NA; abundance: few; CDR3nt: TGTGCCAGCAGTTACGGTGCGAGGGCTGAAAACTACGAGCAGTACTTC; CDR3aa: CASSYGARAENYEQYF
v_gene: TRBV7-9; j_gene: TRBJ1-1; d_gene: TRBD1; abundance: NA; CDR3nt: TGTGCCAGCAGCTTAGGAGGACAGGCGAACACTGAAGCTTTCTTT; CDR3aa: CASSLGGQANTEAFF
v_gene: TRBV6-5; j_gene: TRBJ1-1; d_gene: TRBD1; abundance: NA; CDR3nt: TGTGCCAGCAGGCTCAGGGGGGCTGAAGCTTTCTTT; CDR3aa: CASRLRGAEAFF
v_gene: TRBV30; j_gene: TRBJ2-5; d_gene: TRBD2; abundance: NA; CDR3nt: TGTGCCCTGACCGGACTAGCGGGTCCTCAAGAGACCCAGTACTTC; CDR3aa: CALTGLAGPQETQYF
v_gene: TRBV9; j_gene: TRBJ2-5; d_gene: TRBD2; abundance: NA; CDR3nt: TGTGCCAGCAGCGCGGGAGGACTAGCGGGGATTGAGACCCAGTACTTC; CDR3aa: CASSAGGLAGIETQYF
v_gene: TRBV2; j_gene: TRBJ1-6; d_gene: NA; abundance: NA; CDR3nt: TGTGCCAGCAGCCCCACGACAGTGTACGGTTCACCCCTCCACTTT; CDR3aa: CASSPTTVYGSPLHF